This T cell receptor beta chain derives from a study of blood T cell repertoires in COVID-19. As originally analysed: Reference gene primer amplification yielded estimated nucleated cell counts. Profiled with immunoSEQ multiplex PCR; TCRdb holds only in-frame clones, not every one. The V and J calls and clone size were taken over from that table, and D and trimming were inferred from the DNA. This sample carries almost 55,000 clones, 80% to 90% of them seen once, and the ten largest clones take about 3.2%. The CDR3 consists of 16 residues. The germline V gene has CDR1 SGHRS and CDR2 YFSETQ. The chain carries TRBV5-1 and TRBJ2-5, with TRBD2 matching 10 bases. The J call may not be correct, given that the DNA end is closer to TRBJ2-7. The specimen sequenced was peripheral blood. This clonotype was obtained from a human donor in a cohort sampled during active COVID-19. The CDR3 coding sequence is TGCGCCAGCAGCTTGGGGGTGGCTAGCGGGAGTAACGAGCAGTACTTC. It encodes CASSLGVASGSNEQYF.